These 16 T cell receptor beta chains were sequenced from one sample in a study of cytomegalovirus exposure and HLA in healthy donors. PCR employed 60 Vbeta and 13 Jbeta primers. Here immunoSEQ multiplex PCR was the method, and the copy in TCRdb shows in-frame clones only, minus some. Among some 250,000 clones listed, 75% to 85% were seen once. Sequenced sample: PBMCs. These receptors were taken from an older woman in good health and CMV-seropositive.

The chain has TRBV5-4 and TRBJ2-3; 7 bases agree with TRBD1. The V gene's germline CDR1 is SGHNT and CDR2 YYREEE (reference sequence). The CDR3 is made up of 15 amino acids. Trimming took 3 bases from V and 0 from J; bases not matched to a gene: 4. The CDR3 DNA is TGTGCCAGCAGCTCGACAGGGCCTAGCACAGATACGCAGTATTTT. Protein: CASSSTGPSTDTQYF. The variable domain in full, with the rest retrieved from reference TRBV5-4 and TRBJ2-3, is ETGVTQSPTHLIKTRGQQVTLRCSSQSGHNTVSWYQQALGQGPQFIFQYYREEENGRGNFPPRFSGLQFPNYSSELNVNALELDDSALYLCASSSTGPSTDTQYFGPGTRLTVL.

This rearrangement joins TRBV6-4 to TRBJ2-1; TRBD2 agrees at 14 bases. V was pared by 9 bases and J by 7 bases, with 11 bases of the junction left unmatched. The CDR3 runs 16 residues. Germline V CDR1 and CDR2: MRHNA, SNTAGT. CDR3 in amino acids: CARDPGLAGDLNEQFF. The CDR3 DNA is TGTGCCAGGGATCCGGGACTAGCGGGAGACTTGAATGAGCAGTTCTTC.

The chain has TRBV6-5 and TRBJ1-2, with unresolved D. The CDR3 has 11 residues. The ends were cut back, 8 bases at V and 4 bases at J, with 8 bases in the middle. Germline CDR1 and CDR2: MNHEY and SVGAGI. Here the CDR3 reads CASRGAYGYTF. The DNA of the CDR3 is TGTGCCAGCCGGGGAGCCTATGGCTACACCTTC.

This clone was observed a few times. This sequence joins TRBV5-4 and TRBJ1-3; D call uncertain. The CDR3 has 12 residues. Trimming took off 1 base at V and 7 bases at J, with 6 bases between the two ends. Germline V gene data show CDR1 as SGHNT and CDR2 as YYREEE (reference sequence). The CDR3 nucleotides read TGTGCCAGCAGCTTGTCGGGGAACACCATATATTTT. Its translation: CASSLSGNTIYF.

The chain is built from TRBV12-5 and TRBJ2-7, with D possibly being TRBD1 (6 bases). V was cut by 6 bases and J by 4 bases, with 13 bases left in between. CDR1 is LGHNT and CDR2 is FRNRAP in the germline V gene. The CDR3 covers 13 residues. In nucleotides, the CDR3 is TGTGCTAGTGGCACAGGGCAGCGGTACGAGCAGTACTTC. Its translation is CASGTGQRYEQYF.

The chain links TRBV15 to TRBJ2-5, with a tentative D call TRBD2 (7 bases). Germline CDR1 and CDR2: LNHNV and YYDKDF (reference sequence). The V end was cut by 7 bases, the J end by 4 bases, with 16 bases between. CDR3 size: 14 residues. Written as DNA, the CDR3 is TGTGCCACCACCGACGGGGGGCTCGGAGAGACCCAGTACTTC. This sequence encodes CATTDGGLGETQYF.

The V call is TRBV2, the J call TRBJ1-5; weak D call: TRBD1 (6 bases). CDR1 and CDR2 from the germline V gene are SNHLY and FYNNEI. Trimming took off 4 bases at V and 6 bases at J, with 16 bases between the two ends. The CDR3 has 15 residues. The CDR3 is CASSAGRGSGQPQHF. The CDR3 DNA sequence: TGTGCCAGCAGTGCCGGCAGGGGTTCCGGTCAGCCCCAGCATTTT.

The CDR3 DNA reads as TGTGCCAGCAGCCCGCTCGGCAGGGATGGCTACGAGCAGTACTTC. Its translation is CASSPLGRDGYEQYF. The chain joins TRBV5-4 to TRBJ2-7, with D maybe TRBD1 (5 bases). The CDR3 runs to 15 residues. Germline lookup yields CDR1 SGHNT and CDR2 YYREEE (reference sequence). The V gene lost 4 bases and the J gene lost 3 bases, with 17 bases spanning the gap.

This chain joins TRBV6-6 and TRBJ1-2, with TRBD1 matching over 8 bases. V was clipped by 0 bases and J by 2 bases; unmatched bases: 2. The CDR3 contains 15 residues. Looked up from germline, CDR1 is MNHNY and CDR2 is SVGAGI (reference sequence). CDR3: CASSYSGQGNYGYTF. The CDR3 region has the DNA TGTGCCAGCAGTTACTCCGGACAGGGAAACTATGGCTACACCTTC.

The chain recombines TRBV6-5 with TRBJ1-2; maybe TRBD1 (6 bases). The CDR3 is 14 amino acids. Trimming removed 7 bases at V and 4 bases at J, with 16 bases between. Per germline, CDR1 MNHEY and CDR2 SVGAGI. The CDR3 is CASTPIMGAYGYTF. The CDR3 bases are TGTGCCAGCACACCCATTATGGGGGCCTATGGCTACACCTTC.

The chain recombines TRBV19 with TRBJ2-3, with TRBD2 as a possible D gene (6 bases). The V end lost 9 bases, the J end lost 6 bases, and 19 bases lay between the germline ends. The CDR3 consists of 14 residues. The germline V gene encodes CDR1 LNHDA and CDR2 SQIVND (reference sequence). In DNA form, the CDR3 reads TGTGCCAGCGCTGGAGGGGCCACAGTGGATACGCAGTATTTT. As protein: CASAGGATVDTQYF.

V gene TRBV10-2 combines with J gene TRBJ1-3, with 7 bases identical to TRBD1. CDR1 WSHSY and CDR2 SAAADI come from the germline V gene. The CDR3 totals 17 residues. V trimming: 4 bases; J trimming: 0 bases; junction bases outside the gene matches: 9. CDR3 nucleotide sequence: TGCGCCAGCAGTGGGAATCCGGGACAGATCTCTGGAAACACCATATATTTT. Translating gives CASSGNPGQISGNTIYF.

The J gene is TRBJ2-1, the V gene TRBV23-1; D is unclear. TRBV23-1 belongs to the ORF category, with a function that is uncertain. Between the trimmed V and J ends, which lost 0 bases and 0 bases, there was a span of 6 bases. The CDR3 extends over 15 amino acids. In nucleotides, the CDR3 is TGCGCCAGCAGTCAATCTAGCAGCTCCTACAATGAGCAGTTCTTC. It codes for CASSQSSSSYNEQFF.

A remark on this clone: Relative to the germline gene, one junction end is altered; a read error may explain this. The genes are TRBV7-9 and TRBJ2-4, with 10 bases matching TRBD2. CDR3 length equals 16 residues. Germline V gene sequence: CDR1 SEHNR, CDR2 FQNEAQ (reference sequence). The CDR3 region has the DNA TGTTCCAGCAGCCCGGGGACTAGCGAAACCAAAAACATTCAGTACTTC. This encodes CSSSPGTSETKNIQYF.

This clone was counted between two and nine times. The chain has TRBV28 and TRBJ2-5, with 10 bases matching TRBD2. The CDR3 covers 14 residues. The germline gives CDR1 MDHEN, CDR2 SYDVKM. With V trimmed by 8 bases and J by 6 bases, 9 bases remained unmatched. This chain's CDR3 is CASGLAGVGKTQYF. The CDR3 coding sequence is TGTGCCAGCGGGCTAGCGGGAGTGGGGAAGACCCAGTACTTC. The full variable domain, rest sourced from reference TRBV28 and TRBJ2-5, is DVKVTQSSRYLVKRTGEKVFLECVQDMDHENMFWYRQDPGLGLRLIYFSYDVKMKEKGDIPEGYSVSREKKERFSLILESASTNQTSMYLCASGLAGVGKTQYFGPGTRLLVL.

This clone showed up just a few times. The chain recombines TRBV7-9 with TRBJ2-7; 10 nucleotides line up with TRBD2. This CDR3 has 18 amino acids. Looked up from germline, CDR1 is SEHNR and CDR2 is FQNEAQ (reference sequence). Germline trimming cut 7 bases from V and 6 bases from J; bases unmatched to any gene: 21. The CDR3 loop reads CASTPPSSGREWIPEQYF. CDR3 in DNA: TGTGCCAGCACCCCCCCTTCTAGCGGGAGAGAGTGGATTCCCGAGCAGTACTTC.